The entry below gives a single T cell receptor (beta chain) sequence along with its context. This sample stems from a study of blood T cell repertoires in COVID-19. Study-wide context: The United States, Italy and Spain were the sources of the acute and convalescent COVID-19 samples. The cDNA or gDNA used as material had been derived from T cells, B-cell-depleted T cells, or PBMCs.

Germline V CDR1 and CDR2: SGHKS, YYEKEE (reference sequence). CDR3 length equals 14 residues. V lost 0 bases and J lost 12; bases outside the gene matches: 10. How the authors handled the data: Reference gene primers were amplified, and this amplification served to estimate nucleated cell counts. Profiling relied on immunoSEQ multiplex PCR, and the TCRdb table lists in-frame clones only, not all of them. D and trimming were read from the DNA, whereas the V and J calls and clone size are those reported in that table. The sample has about 340,000 clones, approximately 89% seen once. The source material was peripheral blood. The TCR sequence derives from a woman aged 18-35 years who had recovered from COVID-19. The chain combines TRBV5-5 with TRBJ1-1; 8 bases align to TRBD1. The CDR3 nucleotides read TGTGCCAGCAGCTTGGGGACAGGGAACAGTCTAACTTTCTTT. This gives the protein CASSLGTGNSLTFF. Drawing the rest from reference TRBV5-5 and TRBJ1-1, the complete variable domain is DAGVTQSPTHLIKTRGQQVTLRCSPISGHKSVSWYQQVLGQGPQFIFQYYEKEERGRGNFPDRFSARQFPNYSSELNVNALLLGDSALYLCASSLGTGNSLTFFGQGTRLTVV.